This TCR beta chain was captured in a study of Graves' ophthalmopathy and Graves' hyperthyroidism. Germline assignment: CDR1 SSHAT and CDR2 FNYEAQ (reference sequence). With 5 bases removed from V and 2 bases from J, the gap between germline ends came to 10 bases. This CDR3 region has 13 residues. Exclusion criteria comprised other autoimmune diseases, uncontrolled infections, pregnancy or lactation in patients. This clonotype was found many times. Investigators amplified TCR beta CDR3 regions from RNA transcripts. First-round RT-PCR with HTBI primers preceded a second-round multiplex PCR. TCRdb independently ran MiXCR on the multiplex PCR reads; one entry per CDR3 protein. The sample lists approximately 1.2 million distinct CDR3 sequences; about two fifths were seen once.

This clonotype was sampled from an adult man with Graves' hyperthyroidism. J is TRBJ2-7 and V is TRBV7-7; D remains unclear. The specimen sequenced was peripheral blood or thyroid tissue (not recorded which). The CDR3 spells CASSQDPTYEQYF. The CDR3 region has the DNA TGTGCCAGCAGCCAGGACCCTACCTACGAGCAGTACTTC.